This TCR beta chain was identified in a study of blood T cell repertoires in COVID-19. On the study more broadly: Either two negative PCRs, clearance, or symptom resolution qualified Cohort 3 donors as recovered. The analysed material was cDNA or gDNA that came from T cells, B-cell-depleted T cells, or PBMCs.

The assay was immunoSEQ multiplex PCR, and TCRdb's table has in-frame clones only and misses some. Among fewer than 250,000 clones listed, around 87% were seen once. Those who participated ranged in age from 18 to 89 years and resided in 20 to 30 US areas. J lost 6 bases, V lost 5 bases, and 6 bases had no gene match. Germline V CDR1 and CDR2: SGHVS, FNYEAQ. The CDR3 totals 13 residues. Sequencing was carried out using PBMCs or T cells enriched from blood (not recorded which). The receptor was derived from a woman between 35 and 50 years old in a cohort exposed to, infected with or recovered from COVID-19 (not recorded which). V usage is TRBV7-6 and J usage is TRBJ1-1, with 7 bases that match TRBD1. The CDR3 nucleotides are TGTGCCAGCAGCCAGGGACAGACTGCTGAAGCTTTCTTT. Amino acids: CASSQGQTAEAFF. The full variable domain, in which reference TRBV7-6 and TRBJ1-1 provide the parts outside the CDR3, is GAGVSQSPRYKVTKRGQDVALRCDPISGHVSLYWYRQALGQGPEFLTYFNYEAQQDKSGLPNDRFSAERPEGSISTLTIQRTEQRDSAMYRCASSQGQTAEAFFGQGTRLTVV.